The 17 T cell receptor beta chains reported below all come from one sample, sequenced in a study of human versus mouse CDR3 diversity and MHC coevolution. Sequencing was performed with immunoSEQ multiplex PCR; in TCRdb, only in-frame clones are kept and a portion is missing. The sample consists of about 77,000 clones, about 90% of them appearing once. Sequenced input: naive CD4+ T cells from blood. Subset: CD45RO-negative CD62L-positive naive CD4 T cells. These TCRs come from a person between 25 and 70 years old in good health.

The V call is TRBV6-5, the J call TRBJ2-7, with a weak D call TRBD1 (5 bases). The length of the CDR3 is 14 residues. In germline, CDR1 is MNHEY, CDR2 SVGAGI. Trimming left V 5 bases short and J 2 bases short, with 13 bases between. In DNA form, the CDR3 reads TGTGCCAGCAGTCCTACGACAGACACCTACGAGCAGTACTTC. Translating gives CASSPTTDTYEQYF.

V gene TRBV5-1 combines with J gene TRBJ2-2; the D gene is possibly TRBD1 (5 bases). The V gene lost 6 bases and the J gene lost 9 bases, with 18 bases spanning the gap. Germline values: CDR1 SGHRS, CDR2 YFSETQ. This CDR3 has 14 amino acids. The CDR3 DNA reads as TGCGCCAGCAACCTACATGGGGCGGACAGGGAGCTGTTTTTT. Protein product: CASNLHGADRELFF.

The V and J genes are TRBV6-6 and TRBJ1-2, with D perhaps TRBD1 (6 bases). The V gene lost 0 bases and the J gene lost 3 bases, with 14 bases spanning the gap. CDR1 is MNHNY, CDR2 SVGAGI, per germline (reference sequence). The CDR3 is 16 residues long. The CDR3 bases are TGTGCCAGCAGTTACTCGAACGTGTGGGGGCACTATGGCTACACCTTC. Protein: CASSYSNVWGHYGYTF.

CDR3 nucleotide sequence: TGTGCCAGCAGTGGGCACTACGAGCAGTACTTC. It specifies CASSGHYEQYF. The rearrangement uses TRBV2 and TRBJ2-7, with unresolved D. Germline CDR1 reads SNHLY; CDR2 reads FYNNEI. The CDR3 sequence is 11 residues long. Trimming shortened V by 4 bases and J by 3 bases, and 4 bases separated the two germline ends.

The rearrangement joins TRBV2 to TRBJ1-2; 10 bases line up with TRBD1. Trimming removed 8 bases from V and 3 bases from J; junction bases left unmatched: 3. The CDR3 length is 13 residues. The germline V gene has CDR1 SNHLY and CDR2 FYNNEI. In DNA form, the CDR3 reads TGTGCCAGCGGGGACAGGGGCCACTATGGCTACACCTTC. Its protein is CASGDRGHYGYTF.

The chain is built from TRBV11-2 and TRBJ1-2; D remains unclear. The CDR3 sequence is 13 residues long. Germline V gene data show CDR1 as SGHAT and CDR2 as FQNNGV. V was cut by 3 bases and J by 6 bases, with 11 bases left in between. Here the CDR3 reads CASSFPMSDGYTF. The DNA of the CDR3 is TGTGCCAGCAGCTTCCCAATGAGCGATGGCTACACCTTC.

The CDR3 DNA reads TGTGCCAGCAGCTTAGATGGAGGGGCGGGGTATGGCTACACCTTC. Protein sequence: CASSLDGGAGYGYTF. The chain carries TRBV7-9 and TRBJ1-2; a weak D match, TRBD1 (5 bases). The CDR3 has 15 amino acids. The germline gives CDR1 SEHNR, CDR2 FQNEAQ (reference sequence). Trimming pared 1 base from V and 5 bases from J, leaving 14 bases between.

The V and J genes are TRBV7-9 and TRBJ1-3; D unresolved. Trimming took 5 bases from V and 2 from J, leaving 13 bases between them. Per the germline V gene, CDR1 is SEHNR and CDR2 is FQNEAQ (reference sequence). CDR3 length: 15 amino acids. CDR3: CASSPINLAGNTIYF. CDR3 coding DNA: TGTGCCAGCAGCCCAATAAACTTAGCTGGAAACACCATATATTTT.

The genes are TRBV4-1 and TRBJ2-7; TRBD2 matches at 12 bases. Germline CDR1 MGHRA, CDR2 YSYEKL. This CDR3 is 16 amino acids long. With 1 base clipped from V and 3 bases from J, the junction kept 4 bases outside the gene matches. The CDR3 region has the DNA TGCGCCAGCAGCCAAGTCGGACTAGCGGGACTCTACGAGCAGTACTTC. It specifies CASSQVGLAGLYEQYF.

For the CDR3, the DNA is TGTGCCAGCAGTGAGCAACTAGCGGGCACCGGGGAGCTGTTTTTT. Translating gives CASSEQLAGTGELFF. This chain links TRBV2 with TRBJ2-2; 9 bases map to TRBD2. Germline CDR1 SNHLY, CDR2 FYNNEI. The CDR3 runs 15 residues. V was pared by 3 bases and J by 4 bases, with 3 bases of the junction left unmatched.

The chain carries TRBV4-1 and TRBJ2-6, with D hard to call. The length of the CDR3 is 16 residues. Trimming took 1 base from V and 0 from J, leaving 7 bases between them. Germline CDR1 is MGHRA and CDR2 is YSYEKL. As DNA, the CDR3 is TGCGCCAGCAGCCAAGTAAGAGGCTCTGGGGCCAACGTCCTGACTTTC. Translation: CASSQVRGSGANVLTF.

The chain couples TRBV6-1 to TRBJ1-2, with D perhaps matching TRBD1 (6 bases). V lost 2 bases and J 6 bases, leaving 13 bases between the germline ends. This CDR3 is built from 14 residues. The germline V gene encodes CDR1 MNHNS and CDR2 SASEGT. CDR3 in DNA: TGTGCCAGCAGTGAACATCAGGGGACGGATGGCTACACCTTC. Its protein product is CASSEHQGTDGYTF.

Only one count was recorded for this clone. The chain has TRBV5-1 and TRBJ2-7; D possibly corresponds to TRBD1 (5 bases). Trimming pared 0 bases from V and 6 bases from J, leaving 10 bases between. Germline loops: CDR1 SGHRS, CDR2 YFSETQ. The CDR3 contains 13 residues. The CDR3 protein is CASSLGREAEQYF. The CDR3 DNA reads TGCGCCAGCAGCTTGGGCAGGGAAGCCGAGCAGTACTTC. Full variable domain (outside the CDR3, taken from reference TRBV5-1 and TRBJ2-7): KAGVTQTPRYLIKTRGQQVTLSCSPISGHRSVSWYQQTPGQGLQFLFEYFSETQRNKGNFPGRFSGRQFSNSRSEMNVSTLELGDSALYLCASSLGREAEQYFGPGTRLTVT.

The V call is TRBV6-1, the J call TRBJ2-2; a weak D match, TRBD1 (5 bases). The germline V gene has CDR1 MNHNS and CDR2 SASEGT. There are 14 residues in the CDR3. With 5 bases removed from V and 4 bases from J, the gap between germline ends came to 11 bases. DNA of the CDR3: TGTGCCAGCAGTTTAGGACACCCCACCGGGGAGCTGTTTTTT. Its protein is CASSLGHPTGELFF.

V is TRBV5-4 and J is TRBJ2-5; 8 nucleotides agree with TRBD1. The J call is uncertain, as TRBJ2-7 better fits the DNA end. Germline CDR1 and CDR2: SGHNT and YYREEE (reference sequence). The CDR3 contains 15 residues. The CDR3 sequence: CASSLGGQDSYEQYF. In nucleotides, the CDR3 is TGTGCCAGCAGCTTGGGGGGACAGGACTCCTACGAGCAGTACTTC.

The chain combines TRBV15 with TRBJ1-3, with a weak D call TRBD1 (6 bases). The CDR3 has 16 amino acids. In germline, CDR1 is LNHNV, CDR2 YYDKDF (reference sequence). V gave up 3 bases and J gave up 4 bases, with 16 bases separating them. CDR3 DNA: TGTGCCACCAGCAGGACACAGGGATCTCTGGGAAACACCATATATTTT. Encoded protein: CATSRTQGSLGNTIYF.

This clone has a single count. This chain uses TRBV6-1 with TRBJ1-5; TRBD1 matches at 8 bases. The CDR3 has 13 amino acids. The germline CDR1 and CDR2 sequences are MNHNS and SASEGT. V shed 10 bases, J shed 2 bases, and the junction held 4 bases outside the gene matches. Here the CDR3 reads CATDRGGNQPQHF. DNA of the CDR3: TGTGCCACAGACAGGGGAGGCAATCAGCCCCAGCATTTT.